This TCR beta chain is from a study of T cell responses to AZD1222 COVID-19 vaccine. Germline-derived CDR1 and CDR2 are LGHDT and YNNKEL (reference sequence). The length of the CDR3 is 13 residues. Trimming stripped 5 bases from V and 4 bases from J, with 11 bases between. Second-dose groups at about 4 or about 12 weeks were pooled. Study-wide findings and caveats: Increases in Spike-specific TCR breadth and depth were seen after two AZD1222 doses. Females outnumbered males among donors, who were mostly white British; clonal diversity was possibly underestimated.

Of note for this clone: Its antigen is still unknown.

TCRdb's copy holds only in-frame clones and misses some; the assay was immunoSEQ multiplex PCR. The sample records some 98,000 clones, roughly 90% being singletons. The rearrangement links TRBV3-1 (or the pseudogene TRBV3-2) to TRBJ1-1; tentative D call: TRBD1 (5 bases). This sequence was found in an adult who received the AZD1222 COVID-19 vaccine. Sequenced material: peripheral blood, taken 28 days after the second AZD1222 dose. The CDR3 protein is CASSFSGATEAFF. The CDR3 bases are TGTGCCAGCAGCTTCTCTGGGGCCACTGAAGCTTTCTTT.